The entry that follows covers one T cell receptor beta chain sequence. The antigen remains undetermined. This entry is derived from a study of cytomegalovirus exposure and HLA in healthy donors. Study-wide findings and caveats: There were some public TCRs occurring in many donors, but most TCR sequences were rare. According to reports, the classifier identified cytomegalovirus status with high specificity and sensitivity.

Germline V gives CDR1 MDHEN, CDR2 SYDVKM. V was pared by 6 bases and J by 0 bases, with 8 bases between. The CDR3 covers 13 residues. PCR primers comprised 60 Vbeta and 13 Jbeta primers. The table came from immunoSEQ multiplex PCR; TCRdb's copy has only in-frame clones and leaves some out. The sample has roughly 150,000 clones, around 73% seen once; the top ten hold approximately 1.5%. The V gene is TRBV28, the J gene TRBJ1-1; D call uncertain. Sequenced material: PBMCs. The receptor comes from a male donor in good health and CMV-seronegative. The CDR3 nucleotides are TGTGCCAGCAGCCACAATATGAACACTGAAGCTTTCTTT. It encodes CASSHNMNTEAFF.